In its sample, the clone carrying this T cell receptor beta chain was seen a few times. The antigen remains unidentified. The data belong to a study of cytomegalovirus exposure and HLA in healthy donors. Study-wide points: In presence/absence analyses, roughly uniform sequencing depth across donors was assumed. In vitro data verified a few CMV-associated chains as specific for CMV antigens. Most subjects' HLA-A and HLA-B alleles were reportedly predicted from TCR beta sequences.

The PCR had 60 Vbeta and 13 Jbeta primers. Using immunoSEQ multiplex PCR, the repertoire was profiled, and TCRdb retains in-frame clones only, with some absent. Here the sample spans around 120,000 clones, around 80% being singletons. The CDR3 has 16 residues. Germline V gene lookup returns CDR1 LNHDA and CDR2 SQIVND (reference sequence). V gave up 9 bases and J gave up 5 bases, with 22 bases separating them. The specimen was PBMCs. The V gene is TRBV19, the J gene TRBJ2-2; a possible D gene is TRBD1 (6 bases). The TCR sequence derives from a man over 45 in good health and CMV-seronegative. DNA for the CDR3: TGTGCCAGCTCAGGGGTTGAAAACCGATATACCGGGGAGCTGTTTTTT. As protein: CASSGVENRYTGELFF.